This entry lists 28 T cell receptor beta chains sequenced from one sample in a study of cytomegalovirus exposure and HLA in healthy donors. PCR was performed using 60 Vbeta and 13 Jbeta primers. Only in-frame clones appear in the TCRdb table, and some are missing; sequencing was by immunoSEQ multiplex PCR. This table has approximately 90,000 clones, approximately 80% appearing once. The sequenced sample consisted of PBMCs. All receptors derive from a man aged 25 to 40 in good health and CMV-seronegative.

The chain joins TRBV14 to TRBJ1-2, with 9 nucleotides matching TRBD1. This CDR3 has 18 residues. Germline V gene sequence: CDR1 SGHDN, CDR2 FVKESK. Trimming removed 4 bases from V and 7 bases from J; junction bases left unmatched: 19. CDR3 in amino acids: CASSLRTGVFHQDGGYTF. The CDR3, as DNA: TGTGCCAGCAGCCTCCGGACAGGGGTTTTCCATCAGGATGGTGGCTACACCTTC.

The chain employs TRBV5-8 and TRBJ2-7; 8 bases match TRBD1. Germline CDR1 is SGHTS and CDR2 is YDEGEE. CDR3 size: 14 residues. Germline trimming cut 1 base from V and 4 bases from J; bases unmatched to any gene: 4. For the CDR3, the DNA is TGTGCCAGCAGCTTGAACAGGGGGAGGTACGAGCAGTACTTC. Its protein is CASSLNRGRYEQYF.

This clone appeared once. The chain is built from TRBV4-3 and TRBJ1-4; 9 bases fit TRBD1. The CDR3 totals 16 residues. V gave up 4 bases and J gave up 4 bases; unmatched junction bases: 7. Germline values: CDR1 LGHNA, CDR2 YSLEER. CDR3 nucleotides: TGCGCCAGCAGCCGGCCCCGGACAGGGGATAATGAAAAACTGTTTTTT. Translating gives CASSRPRTGDNEKLFF.

The J gene is TRBJ2-5, the V gene TRBV4-3; TRBD1 aligns across 7 bases. The V segment lost 8 bases and the J segment 5 bases; nucleotides outside the gene matches: 8. Germline V gives CDR1 LGHNA, CDR2 YSLEER. CDR3 length: 13 residues. The CDR3 DNA sequence: TGCGCCAGCTCGAAGGGGGCCGGGGAGACCCAGTACTTC. It codes for CASSKGAGETQYF.

This clone appeared once. The chain couples TRBV12-2 to TRBJ2-7; TRBD1, the D gene given by the table, was not confirmed from the DNA. TRBV12-2 is described as a pseudogene. The CDR3 extends over 16 amino acids. CDR3 sequence: CASRYGLQGIVYEQYF. The CDR3 coding sequence is TGTGCAAGTCGTTATGGACTCCAGGGGATAGTCTACGAGCAGTACTTC.

Turning to this clone: Different DNA sequences within this sample yield the same CDR3. The CDR3, as DNA: TGTGCCAGTAGTATAGGCGGGGGAGCCACAGATACGCAGTATTTT. This sequence encodes CASSIGGGATDTQYF. The rearrangement links TRBV19 to TRBJ2-3; 7 positions match TRBD2. V dropped 1 base and J dropped 2; count of bases not matched to a gene: 3. This CDR3 has 15 residues. The germline V gene has CDR1 LNHDA and CDR2 SQIVND (reference sequence).

The rearrangement uses TRBV6-1 and TRBJ2-6; D is unclear. The V gene's germline CDR1 is MNHNS and CDR2 SASEGT. This CDR3 is 11 amino acids long. V shed 4 bases and J shed 9 bases, with 4 bases lying between them. The CDR3 nucleotides are TGTGCCAGCAGTGTGTACAACGTCCTGACTTTC. It is translated as CASSVYNVLTF.

This sequence joins TRBV6-5 and TRBJ1-4; 8 bases fit TRBD1. This CDR3 spans 14 amino acids. Germline assignment: CDR1 MNHEY and CDR2 SVGAGI. V dropped 5 bases and J dropped 10; count of bases not matched to a gene: 9. CDR3 in amino acids: CASSESGTGGKLFF. The CDR3 nucleotides read TGTGCCAGCAGTGAATCTGGAACAGGGGGAAAACTGTTTTTT.

The chain combines TRBV5-1 with TRBJ2-7, with 11 bases matching TRBD1. This CDR3 contains 15 residues. The J segment lost 5 bases and the V segment lost 0 bases, leaving 4 bases of the junction unmatched. The germline V gene encodes CDR1 SGHRS and CDR2 YFSETQ. In DNA form, the CDR3 reads TGCGCCAGCAGCTTGGTGGGACAGGGGGGGAACGAGCAGTACTTC. It is translated as CASSLVGQGGNEQYF.

V and J are TRBV7-2 and TRBJ1-2, with 10 positions matching TRBD1. J gave up 6 bases and V 1 base, and 8 bases lay outside the gene matches. The CDR3 contains 16 residues. Germline CDR1 and CDR2: SGHTA and FQGNSA. The CDR3 is CASSLGTGTGEDGYTF. The CDR3, as DNA: TGTGCCAGCAGCTTAGGCACCGGGACAGGGGAGGATGGCTACACCTTC.

The V and J genes are TRBV18 and TRBJ1-5; possibly TRBD1 for D (5 bases). This CDR3 is built from 17 residues. The V gene lost 5 bases and the J gene lost 2 bases, with 19 bases spanning the gap. The V gene's germline CDR1 is KGHSH and CDR2 LQKENI. CDR3 amino acids: CASSSEHRGLGNQPQHF. The CDR3, as DNA: TGTGCCAGCTCATCCGAACATCGGGGGTTAGGCAATCAGCCCCAGCATTTT.

The rearrangement joins TRBV7-6 to TRBJ2-5; maybe TRBD2 (7 bases). V lost 1 base, J lost 5 bases, and 14 bases lay in between. The CDR3 has 15 amino acids. CDR1 is SGHVS and CDR2 is FNYEAQ in the germline V gene. The CDR3 here is CASSLGGGREETQYF. In DNA, the CDR3 is TGTGCCAGCAGCTTAGGGGGGGGGCGGGAGGAGACCCAGTACTTC.

The chain is built from TRBV19 and TRBJ2-1; D is undetermined. CDR1 and CDR2 (germline): LNHDA, SQIVND (reference sequence). Trimming stripped 4 bases from V and 7 bases from J, with 14 bases between. The CDR3 has 14 amino acids. The CDR3 nucleotides read TGTGCCAGTAGTAGAGCTATCGAGCCAAATGAGCAGTTCTTC. Residues: CASSRAIEPNEQFF. The variable domain in full, with the rest retrieved from reference TRBV19 and TRBJ2-1, is DGGITQSPKYLFRKEGQNVTLSCEQNLNHDAMYWYRQDPGQGLRLIYYSQIVNDFQKGDIAEGYSVSREKKESFPLTVTSAQKNPTAFYLCASSRAIEPNEQFFGPGTRLTVL.

The V call is TRBV18, the J call TRBJ1-1, with D possibly being TRBD1 (5 bases). This CDR3 region has 15 residues. Per germline, CDR1 KGHSH and CDR2 LQKENI. V gave up 3 bases and J gave up 1 base, with 12 bases separating them. CDR3 in DNA: TGTGCCAGCTCACCGCCGGACAAATCGAACACTGAAGCTTTCTTT. Translating gives CASSPPDKSNTEAFF.

This clone was picked up a small number of times. One end of the junction fails to match germline, which may point to a read error. The V and J genes are TRBV7-9 and TRBJ2-3, with TRBD1 matching 7 bases. This CDR3 contains 17 residues. Germline CDR1 and CDR2: SEHNR and FQNEAQ (reference sequence). The CDR3 sequence: CSSTLGVFDRVRDTQYF. The CDR3 DNA sequence: TGTTCCAGCACCCTCGGGGTGTTTGACAGGGTGAGAGATACGCAGTATTTT.

This clone was seen a few times. The rearrangement uses TRBV10-3 and TRBJ1-2, with 11 bases lining up with TRBD1. CDR1 and CDR2 (germline): ENHRY, SYGVKD. V lost 6 bases and J lost 6; bases outside the gene matches: 9. This CDR3 is built from 15 residues. In DNA form, the CDR3 reads TGTGCCATCAGCGTATCCTCGGACAGGGGGCATGGCTACACCTTC. Translating gives CAISVSSDRGHGYTF.

The chain joins TRBV28 to TRBJ2-1, with 8 bases aligning to TRBD2. J lost 2 bases, V lost 2 bases, and 17 bases had no gene match. This CDR3 comprises 20 residues. Germline V lookup: CDR1 MDHEN, CDR2 SYDVKM. This CDR3 reads CASSLGGLASPGGTYNEQFF. CDR3 nucleotides: TGTGCCAGCAGTTTAGGGGGGCTAGCTTCTCCGGGGGGGACCTACAATGAGCAGTTCTTC.

V and J are TRBV6-4 and TRBJ2-4, with TRBD1 matching over 9 bases. The V segment lost 6 bases and the J segment 8 bases; nucleotides outside the gene matches: 8. CDR3 size: 14 residues. The V gene's germline CDR1 is MRHNA and CDR2 SNTAGT. The CDR3 sequence is CASSTTGGNDIQYF. The CDR3 DNA sequence: TGTGCCAGCAGCACGACAGGGGGAAACGACATTCAGTACTTC.

This clone has only one observation. V is TRBV6-1 and J is TRBJ1-6; a weak D match, TRBD1 (5 bases). The CDR3 consists of 16 residues. Looked up from germline, CDR1 is MNHNS and CDR2 is SASEGT. V lost 1 base and J lost 7, with 14 bases in between. The CDR3 protein is CASSEVLTESNSPLHF. CDR3 sequence (DNA): TGTGCCAGCAGTGAAGTTTTGACAGAATCCAATTCACCCCTCCACTTT.

The chain recombines TRBV7-6 with TRBJ2-1, with TRBD2 as a possible D gene (6 bases). This CDR3 is 16 amino acids long. The V end was cut by 0 bases, the J end by 7 bases, with 16 bases between. The germline V gene has CDR1 SGHVS and CDR2 FNYEAQ. The CDR3 region is CASSLAAGPTVNEQFF. CDR3 DNA sequence: TGTGCCAGCAGCTTAGCCGCGGGACCCACTGTTAATGAGCAGTTCTTC. Complete variable domain (other parts from reference TRBV7-6 and TRBJ2-1): GAGVSQSPRYKVTKRGQDVALRCDPISGHVSLYWYRQALGQGPEFLTYFNYEAQQDKSGLPNDRFSAERPEGSISTLTIQRTEQRDSAMYRCASSLAAGPTVNEQFFGPGTRLTVL.

This clone was counted between two and nine times. The chain employs TRBV19 and TRBJ2-5; perhaps TRBD1 as D (5 bases). The CDR3 runs 15 residues. The V gene's germline CDR1 is LNHDA and CDR2 SQIVND (reference sequence). V shed 3 bases and J shed 5 bases, with 16 bases lying between them. The CDR3 is CASSISGSAWETQYF. Here the CDR3 DNA reads TGTGCCAGTAGTATTTCAGGGTCAGCCTGGGAGACCCAGTACTTC.

This sequence joins TRBV7-6 and TRBJ2-5, with 10 positions matching TRBD2. Unmatched junction bases numbered 13, after V lost 1 base and J lost 5 bases. The CDR3 totals 18 residues. The germline V gene has CDR1 SGHVS and CDR2 FNYEAQ. CDR3 in amino acids: CASSLVHSGGYTNETQYF. The DNA for the CDR3 is TGTGCCAGCAGCTTAGTCCATAGCGGGGGGTACACCAATGAGACCCAGTACTTC.

This clone was recorded a few times. V gene TRBV5-1 combines with J gene TRBJ2-5; 14 nucleotides match TRBD2. The V segment lost 5 bases and the J segment 2 bases; nucleotides outside the gene matches: 11. Germline-derived CDR1 and CDR2 are SGHRS and YFSETQ. The CDR3 is 18 amino acids. The CDR3 DNA is TGCGCCAGCAGTGCTACCGGGACTAGCGGGAGTAAACAAGAGACCCAGTACTTC. It codes for CASSATGTSGSKQETQYF.

This clone was counted a few times. The chain employs TRBV9 and TRBJ2-7, with 8 bases that match TRBD2. The CDR3 is 14 residues long. In germline, CDR1 is SGDLS, CDR2 YYNGEE. Trimming took 0 bases from V and 8 from J; bases not matched to a gene: 7. The CDR3 coding sequence is TGTGCCAGCAGCGTAGAAGCCCAGCGGGGGAAGCAGTACTTC. Its translation is CASSVEAQRGKQYF.

This chain links TRBV30 with TRBJ2-7; 7 nucleotides align to TRBD1. Germline CDR1 reads GTSNPN; CDR2 reads SVGIG (reference sequence). The CDR3 runs 14 residues. The J segment lost 2 bases and the V segment lost 5 bases, leaving 9 bases of the junction unmatched. CDR3 coding DNA: TGTGCCTGGTCCCCCGGGACAGCAACCTACGAGCAGTACTTC. It translates to CAWSPGTATYEQYF.

The chain links TRBV7-8 to TRBJ1-6; no reliable D call. The CDR3 has 14 residues. Trimming took off 5 bases at V and 4 bases at J, with 9 bases between the two ends. The germline V gene has CDR1 SGHVS and CDR2 FQNEAQ. DNA for the CDR3: TGTGCCAGCAGCGTGGGCCTATATAATTCACCCCTCCACTTT. Translated: CASSVGLYNSPLHF. Using reference TRBV7-8 and TRBJ1-6 for the parts outside the CDR3, the full variable domain is GAGVSQSPRYKVAKRGQDVALRCDPISGHVSLFWYQQALGQGPEFLTYFQNEAQLDKSGLPSDRFFAERPEGSVSTLKIQRTQQEDSAVYLCASSVGLYNSPLHFGNGTRLTVT.

The rearrangement joins TRBV27 to TRBJ1-5; 9 bases are a match to TRBD1. The V and J ends lost 5 bases and 6 bases, in that order; junction bases with no gene match: 8. Germline lookup yields CDR1 MNHEY and CDR2 SMNVEV (reference sequence). The CDR3 totals 15 residues. The CDR3 nucleotides read TGTGCCAGCAGTCGACGACAGGGGGTATTTCAGCCCCAGCATTTT. This translates into CASSRRQGVFQPQHF.

The genes are TRBV7-2 and TRBJ1-6, with no clear D. Germline V gene lookup returns CDR1 SGHTA and CDR2 FQGNSA. The germline V and J ends were trimmed by 2 bases and 7 bases, with 15 bases remaining between them. The CDR3 is 16 amino acids. Here the CDR3 DNA reads TGTGCCAGCAGCTTACGGTCAGCACTAGGAAATTCACCCCTCCACTTT. This encodes CASSLRSALGNSPLHF.